The 2 T cell receptor beta chains reported below all come from one sample, sequenced in a study of CD8+CD57+ T cells in acquired aplastic anemia. For CDR3 and TCR beta VDJ profiling, genomic DNA was the template used. TCRdb redid the calling of the reads with MiXCR, one entry per CDR3 protein. The sample has 89,000 or so distinct CDR3 sequences, 55% to 80% seen once. Sequencing involved patients with CD8+CD57+ cell expansion previously shown by flow cytometry. The sequencing sample was made of sorted CD4+, CD8+, or CD8+CD57+ T cells (not recorded which) from PBMCs. These TCRs come from a human donor with aplastic anemia.

This chain joins TRBV7-2 and TRBJ2-5, with TRBD2 as a possible D gene (6 bases). This CDR3 has 14 residues. Germline lookup yields CDR1 SGHTA and CDR2 FQGNSA. The V end lost 1 base, the J end lost 8 bases, and 14 bases lay between the germline ends. The CDR3 DNA is TGTGCCAGCAGCTTAGGGGGGGACCAACGCACCCAGTACTTC. Translation: CASSLGGDQRTQYF.

The chain employs TRBV20-1 and TRBJ1-6, with D hard to call. There are 14 residues in the CDR3. With 3 bases removed from V and 7 bases from J, the gap between germline ends came to 13 bases. The V gene's germline CDR1 is DFQATT and CDR2 SNEGSKA (reference sequence). CDR3 sequence: CSARGSPLNSPLHF. For the CDR3, the DNA is TGCAGTGCTAGGGGTTCTCCTCTGAATTCACCCCTCCACTTT.